This T cell receptor (beta chain) is drawn from a study of blood T cell repertoires in COVID-19. At the level of the study: PBMCs, B-cell-depleted T cells, or T cells provided the cDNA or gDNA that made up the material.

V lost 8 bases, J lost 0 bases, and 16 bases lay in between. The CDR3 loop spans 15 amino acids. CDR1 MNHEY and CDR2 SVGAGI come from the germline V gene. Per the original methods: Reference gene primer amplification gave estimated nucleated cell counts. The repertoire was sequenced with immunoSEQ multiplex PCR; TCRdb's copy has only in-frame clones and lacks some. For V, J and clone size, that table is used; D and trimming come from the DNA. The sample includes 300,000 to 450,000 clones, around 90% of them seen just once. This clone was seen a single time. This chain connects TRBV6-5 to TRBJ1-1; TRBD1 is a possible D gene (6 bases). This receptor was obtained from a woman aged 60-75 years with COVID-19, enrolled during active disease. Sample: peripheral blood. CDR3 sequence (DNA): TGTGCCAGCGGTTTCAAGGGGACACTGAACACTGAAGCTTTCTTT. It specifies CASGFKGTLNTEAFF.